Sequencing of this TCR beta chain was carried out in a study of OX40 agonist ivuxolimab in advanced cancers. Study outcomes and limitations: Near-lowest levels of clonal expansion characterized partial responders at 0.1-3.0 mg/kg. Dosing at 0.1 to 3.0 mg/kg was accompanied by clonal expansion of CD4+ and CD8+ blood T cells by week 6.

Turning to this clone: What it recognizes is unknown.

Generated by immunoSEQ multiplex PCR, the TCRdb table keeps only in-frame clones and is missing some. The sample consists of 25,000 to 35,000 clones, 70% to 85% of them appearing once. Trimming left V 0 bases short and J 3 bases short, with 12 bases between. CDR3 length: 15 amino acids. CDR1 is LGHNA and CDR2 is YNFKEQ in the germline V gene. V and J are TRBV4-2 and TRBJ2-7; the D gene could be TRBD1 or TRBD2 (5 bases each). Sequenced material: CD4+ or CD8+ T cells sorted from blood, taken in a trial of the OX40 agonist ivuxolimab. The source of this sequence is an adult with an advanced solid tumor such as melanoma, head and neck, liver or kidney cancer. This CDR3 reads CASSQDPGRNYEQYF. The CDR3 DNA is TGTGCCAGCAGCCAAGATCCGGGACGGAACTACGAGCAGTACTTC.